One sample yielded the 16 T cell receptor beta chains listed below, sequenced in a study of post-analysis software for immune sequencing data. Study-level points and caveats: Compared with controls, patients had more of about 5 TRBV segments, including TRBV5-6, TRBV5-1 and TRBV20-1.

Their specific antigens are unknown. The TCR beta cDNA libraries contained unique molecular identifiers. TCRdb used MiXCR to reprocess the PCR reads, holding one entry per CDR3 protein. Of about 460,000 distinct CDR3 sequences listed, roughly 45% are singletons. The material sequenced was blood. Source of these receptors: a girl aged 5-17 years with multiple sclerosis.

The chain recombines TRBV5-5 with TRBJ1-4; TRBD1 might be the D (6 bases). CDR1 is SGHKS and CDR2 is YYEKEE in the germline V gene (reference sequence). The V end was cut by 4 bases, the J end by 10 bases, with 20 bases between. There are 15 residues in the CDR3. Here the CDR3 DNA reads TGTGCCAGCAGCGGGGAGGACAGTATGAGGGGAAAACTGTTTTTT. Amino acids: CASSGEDSMRGKLFF. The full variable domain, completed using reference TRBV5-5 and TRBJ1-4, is DAGVTQSPTHLIKTRGQQVTLRCSPISGHKSVSWYQQVLGQGPQFIFQYYEKEERGRGNFPDRFSARQFPNYSSELNVNALLLGDSALYLCASSGEDSMRGKLFFGSGTQLSVL.

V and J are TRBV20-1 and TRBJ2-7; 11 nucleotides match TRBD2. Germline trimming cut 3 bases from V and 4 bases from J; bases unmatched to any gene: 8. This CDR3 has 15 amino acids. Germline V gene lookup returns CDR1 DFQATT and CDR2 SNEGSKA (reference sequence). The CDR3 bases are TGCAGTGCTAGCGGGCTAGCGGGAGGACAGTACGAGCAGTACTTC. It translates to CSASGLAGGQYEQYF.

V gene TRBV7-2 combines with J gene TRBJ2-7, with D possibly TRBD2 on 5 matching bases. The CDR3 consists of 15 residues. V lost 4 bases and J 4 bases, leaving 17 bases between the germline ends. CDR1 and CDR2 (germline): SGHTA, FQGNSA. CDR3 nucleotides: TGTGCCAGCAGCTCCCTTGGCGGAGGTGCTTACGAGCAGTACTTC. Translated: CASSSLGGGAYEQYF.

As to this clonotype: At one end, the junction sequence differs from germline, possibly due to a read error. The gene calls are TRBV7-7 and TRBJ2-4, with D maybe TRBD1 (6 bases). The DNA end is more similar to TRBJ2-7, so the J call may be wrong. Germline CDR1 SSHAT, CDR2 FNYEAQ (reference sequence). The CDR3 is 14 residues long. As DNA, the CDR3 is TGTGCTAGCAGCCCCATCCAGGGGCAAGGCGAGCAGTACTTC. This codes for CASSPIQGQGEQYF.

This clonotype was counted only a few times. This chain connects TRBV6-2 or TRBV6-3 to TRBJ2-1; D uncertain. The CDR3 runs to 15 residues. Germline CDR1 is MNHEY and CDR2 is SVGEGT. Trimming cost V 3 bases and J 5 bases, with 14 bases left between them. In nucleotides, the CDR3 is TGTGCCAGCAGTTATATAGGCCGCGGAGACAATGAGCAGTTCTTC. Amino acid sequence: CASSYIGRGDNEQFF.

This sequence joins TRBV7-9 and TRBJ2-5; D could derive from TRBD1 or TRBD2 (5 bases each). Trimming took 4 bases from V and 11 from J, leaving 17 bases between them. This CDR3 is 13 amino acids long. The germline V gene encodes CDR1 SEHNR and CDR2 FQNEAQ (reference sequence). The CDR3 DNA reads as TGTGCCAGCAGCTACCGGGACGGCAATGAGCAGTACTTC. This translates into CASSYRDGNEQYF.

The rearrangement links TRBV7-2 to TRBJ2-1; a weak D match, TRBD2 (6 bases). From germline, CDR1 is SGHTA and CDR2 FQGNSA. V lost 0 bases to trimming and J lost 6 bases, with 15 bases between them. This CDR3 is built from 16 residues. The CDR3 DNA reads TGTGCCAGCAGCTTAGCCGGGACTCAAGGCGCCAATGAGCAGTTCTTC. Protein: CASSLAGTQGANEQFF.

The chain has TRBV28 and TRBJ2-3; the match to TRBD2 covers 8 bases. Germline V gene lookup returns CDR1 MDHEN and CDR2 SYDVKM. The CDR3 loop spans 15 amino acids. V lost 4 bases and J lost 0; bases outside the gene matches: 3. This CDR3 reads CASSSPSGSTDTQYF. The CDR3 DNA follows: TGTGCCAGCAGTTCACCTAGCGGGAGCACAGATACGCAGTATTTT.

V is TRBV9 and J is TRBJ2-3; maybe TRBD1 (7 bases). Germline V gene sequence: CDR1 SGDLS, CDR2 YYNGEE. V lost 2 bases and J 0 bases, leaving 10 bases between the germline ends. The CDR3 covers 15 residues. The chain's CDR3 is CASSVEGASTDTQYF. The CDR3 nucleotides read TGTGCCAGCAGCGTGGAGGGGGCCAGCACAGATACGCAGTATTTT.

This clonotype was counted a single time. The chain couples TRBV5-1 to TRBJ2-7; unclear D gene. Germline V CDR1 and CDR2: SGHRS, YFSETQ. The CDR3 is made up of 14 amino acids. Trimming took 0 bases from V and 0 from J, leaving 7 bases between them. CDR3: CASSLEPDSYEQYF. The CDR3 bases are TGCGCCAGCAGCTTGGAGCCAGACTCCTACGAGCAGTACTTC.

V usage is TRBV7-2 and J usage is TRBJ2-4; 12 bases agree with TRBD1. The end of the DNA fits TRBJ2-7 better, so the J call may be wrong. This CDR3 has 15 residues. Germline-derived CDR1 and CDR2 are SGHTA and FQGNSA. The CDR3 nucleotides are TGTGCCAGTAGTACGGGACAGGGGGCAGGTTACGAGCAGTACTTC. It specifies CASSTGQGAGYEQYF.

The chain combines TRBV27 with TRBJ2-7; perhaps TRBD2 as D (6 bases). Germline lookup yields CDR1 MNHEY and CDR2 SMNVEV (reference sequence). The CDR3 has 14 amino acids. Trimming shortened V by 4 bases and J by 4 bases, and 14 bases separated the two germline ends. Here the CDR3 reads CASSSTPSVYEQYF. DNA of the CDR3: TGTGCCAGCAGTTCTACTCCTAGCGTGTACGAGCAGTACTTC.

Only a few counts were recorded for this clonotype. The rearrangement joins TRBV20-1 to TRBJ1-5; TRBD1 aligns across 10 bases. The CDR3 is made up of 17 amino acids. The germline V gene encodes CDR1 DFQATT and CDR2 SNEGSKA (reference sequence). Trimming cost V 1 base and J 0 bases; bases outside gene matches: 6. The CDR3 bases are TGCAGTGCTAGAGCCGGGACAGGGGCTCTTAGCAATCAGCCCCAGCATTTT. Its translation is CSARAGTGALSNQPQHF.

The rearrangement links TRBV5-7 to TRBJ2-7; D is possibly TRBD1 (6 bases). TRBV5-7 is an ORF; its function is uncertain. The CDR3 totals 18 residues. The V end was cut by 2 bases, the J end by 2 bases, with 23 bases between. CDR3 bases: TGTGCCAGCAGCTTAGGAGGACAGCCCGAAATAAACACCTACGAGCAGTACTTC. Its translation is CASSLGGQPEINTYEQYF.

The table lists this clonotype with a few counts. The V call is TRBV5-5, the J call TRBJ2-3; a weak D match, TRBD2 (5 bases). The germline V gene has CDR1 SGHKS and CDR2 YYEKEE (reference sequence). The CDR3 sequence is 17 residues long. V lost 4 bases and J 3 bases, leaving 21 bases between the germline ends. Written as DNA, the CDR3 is TGTGCCAGCAGCCCTCGATTTAGCGTTGGACGGACAGATACGCAGTATTTT. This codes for CASSPRFSVGRTDTQYF. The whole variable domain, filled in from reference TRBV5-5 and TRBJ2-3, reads DAGVTQSPTHLIKTRGQQVTLRCSPISGHKSVSWYQQVLGQGPQFIFQYYEKEERGRGNFPDRFSARQFPNYSSELNVNALLLGDSALYLCASSPRFSVGRTDTQYFGPGTRLTVL.

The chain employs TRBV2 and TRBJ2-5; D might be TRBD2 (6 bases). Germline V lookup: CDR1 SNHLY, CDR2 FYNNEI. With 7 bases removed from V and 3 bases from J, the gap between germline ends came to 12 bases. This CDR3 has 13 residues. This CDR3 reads CASNRDSEETQYF. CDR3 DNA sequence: TGTGCCAGCAACCGGGACTCCGAAGAGACCCAGTACTTC.